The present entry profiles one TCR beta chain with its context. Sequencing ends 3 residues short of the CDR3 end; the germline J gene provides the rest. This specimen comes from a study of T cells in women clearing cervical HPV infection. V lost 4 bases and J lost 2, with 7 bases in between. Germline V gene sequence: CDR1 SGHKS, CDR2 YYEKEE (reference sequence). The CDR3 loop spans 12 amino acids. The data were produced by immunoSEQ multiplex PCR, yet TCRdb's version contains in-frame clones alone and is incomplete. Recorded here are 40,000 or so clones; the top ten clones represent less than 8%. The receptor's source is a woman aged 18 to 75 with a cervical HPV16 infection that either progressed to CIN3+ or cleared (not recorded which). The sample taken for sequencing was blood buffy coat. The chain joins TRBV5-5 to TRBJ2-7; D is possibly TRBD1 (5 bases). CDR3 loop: CASSPQAYEQYF. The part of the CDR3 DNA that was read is TGTGCCAGCAGCCCACAGGCCTACGAG.